The 5 T cell receptor beta chains below all came from one sample that was sequenced in a study of blood T cell repertoires in COVID-19. The protocol was immunoSEQ multiplex PCR, while the TCRdb copy is restricted to in-frame clones and leaves out a portion. The sample lists approximately 190,000 clones; nearly 90% were seen once. Sequenced: peripheral blood. Every receptor here comes from a man between 60 and 75 years old with active or convalescent COVID-19.

This clone showed up just once. At one end, the junction sequence differs from germline, possibly due to a read error. This chain joins TRBV19 and TRBJ1-1; D is ambiguous. The germline V gene has CDR1 LNHDA and CDR2 SQIVND (reference sequence). The CDR3 is 12 amino acids. The CDR3 DNA reads TGTGCCAGTAACCAAATCCCGAACCCCCTACTCTTT. It codes for CASNQIPNPLLF.

This clone was counted between two and nine times. The J gene is TRBJ1-2, the V gene TRBV29-1, with TRBD1 identical over 8 bases. The length of the CDR3 is 12 residues. V shed 3 bases and J 6 bases; nucleotides not matched to a gene: 3. In germline, CDR1 is SQVTM, CDR2 ANQGSEA. The CDR3 DNA sequence: TGCAGCGTTGAGTCAGGGGGCCATGGCTACACCTTC. Translating gives CSVESGGHGYTF. The whole variable domain, filled in from reference TRBV29-1 and TRBJ1-2, reads SAVISQKPSRDICQRGTSLTIQCQVDSQVTMMFWYRQQPGQSLTLIATANQGSEATYESGFVIDKFPISRPNLTFSTLTVSNMSPEDSSIYLCSVESGGHGYTFGSGTRLTVV.

The V and J genes are TRBV5-4 and TRBJ1-2; possible D gene TRBD1, 6 bases. V shed 0 bases and J shed 2 bases, with 11 bases lying between them. This CDR3 is 15 amino acids long. Germline CDR1 reads SGHNT; CDR2 reads YYREEE (reference sequence). In DNA form, the CDR3 reads TGTGCCAGCAGCTTGGGGGGGCTGGGGAACTATGGCTACACCTTC. Amino acids: CASSLGGLGNYGYTF.

This clone was detected only once. This chain joins TRBV27 and TRBJ2-7; D perhaps matches TRBD2 (8 bases). Trimming stripped 5 bases from V and 7 bases from J, with 33 bases between. The germline CDR1 and CDR2 sequences are MNHEY and SMNVEV (reference sequence). The CDR3 is 19 residues long. CDR3 in amino acids: CASSPRPSGGHLGGGEQYF. CDR3 DNA: TGTGCCAGCAGTCCCCGTCCGAGCGGGGGCCACCTAGGGGGCGGGGAGCAGTACTTC.

J is TRBJ2-3 and V is TRBV7-2, with 10 bases aligning to TRBD2. CDR1 is SGHTA and CDR2 is FQGNSA in the germline V gene. CDR3 size: 15 residues. J was trimmed by 10 bases and V by 6 bases; bases with no gene match: 13. The CDR3 loop is CASRQRLAGLGPQYF. The CDR3 DNA follows: TGTGCCAGCAGACAGAGACTAGCGGGTCTGGGGCCGCAGTATTTT.